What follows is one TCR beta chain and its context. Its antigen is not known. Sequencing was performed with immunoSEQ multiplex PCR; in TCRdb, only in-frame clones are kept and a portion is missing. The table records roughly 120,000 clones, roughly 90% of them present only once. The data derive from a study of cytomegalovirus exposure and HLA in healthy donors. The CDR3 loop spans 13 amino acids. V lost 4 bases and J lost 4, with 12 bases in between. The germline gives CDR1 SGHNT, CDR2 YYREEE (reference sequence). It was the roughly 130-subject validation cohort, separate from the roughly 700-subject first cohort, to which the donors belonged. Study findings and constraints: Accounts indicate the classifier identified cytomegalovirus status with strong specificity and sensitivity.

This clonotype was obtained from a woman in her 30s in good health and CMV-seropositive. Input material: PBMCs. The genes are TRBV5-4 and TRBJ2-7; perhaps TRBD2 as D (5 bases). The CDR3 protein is CASSPAEGYEQYF. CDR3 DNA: TGTGCCAGCAGCCCGGCAGAGGGATACGAGCAGTACTTC.